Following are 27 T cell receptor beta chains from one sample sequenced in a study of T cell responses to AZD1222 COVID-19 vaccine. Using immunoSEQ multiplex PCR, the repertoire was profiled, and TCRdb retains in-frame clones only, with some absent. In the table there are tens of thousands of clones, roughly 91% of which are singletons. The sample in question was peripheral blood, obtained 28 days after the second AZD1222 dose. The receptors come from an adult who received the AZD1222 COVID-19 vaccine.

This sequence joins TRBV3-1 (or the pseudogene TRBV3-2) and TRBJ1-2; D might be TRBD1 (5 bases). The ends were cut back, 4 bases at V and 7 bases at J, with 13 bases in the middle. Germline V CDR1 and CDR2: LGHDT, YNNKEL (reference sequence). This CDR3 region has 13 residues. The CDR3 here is CASSRGVGGGYTF. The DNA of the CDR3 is TGTGCCAGCAGCCGGGGGGTAGGAGGTGGCTACACCTTC.

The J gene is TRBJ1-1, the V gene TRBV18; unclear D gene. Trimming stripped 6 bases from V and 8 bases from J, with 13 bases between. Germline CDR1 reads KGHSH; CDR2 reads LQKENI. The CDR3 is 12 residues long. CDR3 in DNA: TGTGCCAGCTCCACCTTGCTGAACGAAGCTTTCTTT. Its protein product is CASSTLLNEAFF.

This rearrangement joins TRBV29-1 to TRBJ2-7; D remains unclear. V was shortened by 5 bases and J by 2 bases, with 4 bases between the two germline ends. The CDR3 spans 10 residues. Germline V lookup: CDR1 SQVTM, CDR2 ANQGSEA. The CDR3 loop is CSVRTYEQYF. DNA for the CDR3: TGCAGCGTTAGGACCTACGAGCAGTACTTC.

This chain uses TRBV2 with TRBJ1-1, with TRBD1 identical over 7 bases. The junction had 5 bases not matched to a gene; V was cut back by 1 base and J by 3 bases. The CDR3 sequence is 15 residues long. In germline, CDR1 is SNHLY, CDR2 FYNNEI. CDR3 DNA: TGTGCCAGCAGTGAAGAGGGGGCTGGGTACACTGAAGCTTTCTTT. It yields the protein CASSEEGAGYTEAFF.

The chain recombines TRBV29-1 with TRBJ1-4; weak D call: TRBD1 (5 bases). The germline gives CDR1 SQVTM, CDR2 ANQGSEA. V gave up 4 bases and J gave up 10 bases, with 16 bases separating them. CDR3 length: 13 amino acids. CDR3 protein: CSVGRRGGGKLFF. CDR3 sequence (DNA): TGCAGCGTTGGTAGGAGGGGAGGCGGAAAACTGTTTTTT.

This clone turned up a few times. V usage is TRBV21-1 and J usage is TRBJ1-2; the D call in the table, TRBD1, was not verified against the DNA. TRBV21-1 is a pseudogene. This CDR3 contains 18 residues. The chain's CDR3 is CASSELGQGAWEYYGYTF. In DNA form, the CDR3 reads TGTGCCAGCAGCGAGCTCGGACAGGGGGCCTGGGAATACTATGGCTACACCTTC.

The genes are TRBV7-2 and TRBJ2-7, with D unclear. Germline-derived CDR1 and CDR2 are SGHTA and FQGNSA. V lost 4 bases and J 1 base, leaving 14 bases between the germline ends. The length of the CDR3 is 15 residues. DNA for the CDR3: TGTGCCAGCAGCTGGGCCGTCGTACGGTCCTACGAGCAGTACTTC. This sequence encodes CASSWAVVRSYEQYF.

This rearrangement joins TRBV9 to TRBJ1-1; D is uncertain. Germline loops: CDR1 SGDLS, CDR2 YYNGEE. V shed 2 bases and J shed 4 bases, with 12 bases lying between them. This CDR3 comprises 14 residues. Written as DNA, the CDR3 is TGTGCCAGCAGCGTGGACCCGCGGGGCACTGAAGCTTTCTTT. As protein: CASSVDPRGTEAFF.

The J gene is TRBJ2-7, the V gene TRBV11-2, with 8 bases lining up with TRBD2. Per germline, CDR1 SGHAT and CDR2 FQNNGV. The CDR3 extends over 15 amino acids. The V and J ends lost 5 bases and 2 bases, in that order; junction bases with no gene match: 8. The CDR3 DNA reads TGTGCCAGCAGCAGACAAACGGGGGGGGCCTACGAGCAGTACTTC. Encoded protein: CASSRQTGGAYEQYF.

The CDR3 region has the DNA TGCGCCAGCAGCTTTGAAGTAGGGTACACTGAAGCTTTCTTT. It specifies CASSFEVGYTEAFF. The chain has TRBV5-1 and TRBJ1-1; D is undetermined. Germline CDR1 reads SGHRS; CDR2 reads YFSETQ. V lost 2 bases and J 3 bases, leaving 11 bases between the germline ends. This CDR3 spans 14 amino acids.

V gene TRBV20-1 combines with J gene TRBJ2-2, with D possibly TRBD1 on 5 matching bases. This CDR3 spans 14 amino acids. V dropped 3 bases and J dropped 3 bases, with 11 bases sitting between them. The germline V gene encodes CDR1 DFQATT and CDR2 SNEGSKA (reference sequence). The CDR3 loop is CSASISRDTGELFF. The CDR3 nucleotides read TGCAGTGCTAGTATTAGCAGGGACACCGGGGAGCTGTTTTTT.

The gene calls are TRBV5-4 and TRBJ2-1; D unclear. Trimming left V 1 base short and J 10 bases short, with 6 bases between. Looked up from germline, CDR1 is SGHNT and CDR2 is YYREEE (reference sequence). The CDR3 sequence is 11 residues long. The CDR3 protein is CASSLQREQFF. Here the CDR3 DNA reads TGTGCCAGCAGCTTGCAAAGGGAGCAGTTCTTC.

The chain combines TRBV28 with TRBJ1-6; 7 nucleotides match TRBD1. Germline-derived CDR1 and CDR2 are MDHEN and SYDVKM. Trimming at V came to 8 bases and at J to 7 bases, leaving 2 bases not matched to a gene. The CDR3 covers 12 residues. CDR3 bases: TGTGCCAGCTCGGACAGGAATTCACCCCTCCACTTT. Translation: CASSDRNSPLHF.

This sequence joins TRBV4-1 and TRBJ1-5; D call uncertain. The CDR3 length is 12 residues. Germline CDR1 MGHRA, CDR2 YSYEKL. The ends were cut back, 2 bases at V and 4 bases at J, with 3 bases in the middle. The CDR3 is CASSQPNQPQHF. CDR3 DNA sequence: TGCGCCAGCAGCCAACCTAATCAGCCCCAGCATTTT.

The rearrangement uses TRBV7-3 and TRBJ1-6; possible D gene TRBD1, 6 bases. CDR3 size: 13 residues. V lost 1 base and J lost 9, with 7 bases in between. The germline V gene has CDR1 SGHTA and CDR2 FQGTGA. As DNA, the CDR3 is TGTGCCAGCAGCTTAAACAGGGTTTCACCCCTCCACTTT. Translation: CASSLNRVSPLHF.

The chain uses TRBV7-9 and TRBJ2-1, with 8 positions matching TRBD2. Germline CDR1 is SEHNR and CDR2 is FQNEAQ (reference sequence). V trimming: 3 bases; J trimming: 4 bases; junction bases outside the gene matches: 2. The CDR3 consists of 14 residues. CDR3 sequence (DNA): TGTGCCAGCAGCTTCACTAGCGGTTACAATGAGCAGTTCTTC. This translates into CASSFTSGYNEQFF. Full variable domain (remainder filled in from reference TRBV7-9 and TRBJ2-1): DTGVSQNPRHKITKRGQNVTFRCDPISEHNRLYWYRQTLGQGPEFLTYFQNEAQLEKSRLLSDRFSAERPKGSFSTLEIQRTEQGDSAMYLCASSFTSGYNEQFFGPGTRLTVL.

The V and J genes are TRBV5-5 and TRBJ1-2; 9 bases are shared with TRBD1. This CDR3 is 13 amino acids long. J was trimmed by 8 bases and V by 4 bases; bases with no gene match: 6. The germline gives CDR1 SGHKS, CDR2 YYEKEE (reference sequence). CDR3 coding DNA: TGTGCCAGCAGCAACCGGGACAGGGTCGGCTACACCTTC. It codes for CASSNRDRVGYTF.

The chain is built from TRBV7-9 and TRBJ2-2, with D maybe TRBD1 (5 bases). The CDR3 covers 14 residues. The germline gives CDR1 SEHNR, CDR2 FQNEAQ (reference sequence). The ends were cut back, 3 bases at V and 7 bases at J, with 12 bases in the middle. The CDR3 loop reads CASSFEGDIGELFF. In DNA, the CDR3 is TGTGCCAGCAGCTTTGAAGGGGATATCGGGGAGCTGTTTTTT.

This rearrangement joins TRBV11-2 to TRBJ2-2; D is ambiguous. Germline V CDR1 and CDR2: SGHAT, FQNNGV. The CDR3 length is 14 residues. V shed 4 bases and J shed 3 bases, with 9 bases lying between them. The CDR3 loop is CASSSRTYTGELFF. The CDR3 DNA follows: TGTGCCAGCAGCTCGAGGACCTACACCGGGGAGCTGTTTTTT.

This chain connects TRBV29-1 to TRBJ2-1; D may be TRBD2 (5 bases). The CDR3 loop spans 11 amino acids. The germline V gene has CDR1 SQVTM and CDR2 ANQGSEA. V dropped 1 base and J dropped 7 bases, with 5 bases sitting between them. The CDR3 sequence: CSVEAGNEQFF. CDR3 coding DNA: TGCAGCGTTGAAGCGGGGAATGAGCAGTTCTTC.

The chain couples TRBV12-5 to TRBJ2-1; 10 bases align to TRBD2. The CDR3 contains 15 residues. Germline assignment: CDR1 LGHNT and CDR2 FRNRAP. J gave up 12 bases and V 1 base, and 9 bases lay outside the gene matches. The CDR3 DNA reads TGTGCTAGTGGTTTGGCGAGCGGGGGGGTCCGAAGGCAGTTCTTC. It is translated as CASGLASGGVRRQFF.

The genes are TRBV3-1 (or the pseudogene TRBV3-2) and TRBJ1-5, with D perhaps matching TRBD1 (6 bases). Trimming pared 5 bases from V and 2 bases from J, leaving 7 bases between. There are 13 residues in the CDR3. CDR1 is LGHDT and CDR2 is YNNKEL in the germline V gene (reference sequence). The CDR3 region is CASSRTGNQPQHF. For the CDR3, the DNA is TGTGCCAGCAGCAGGACAGGCAATCAGCCCCAGCATTTT.

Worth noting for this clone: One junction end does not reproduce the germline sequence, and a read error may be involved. CDR3 sequence reads: CARSVDWGRNFYTDTQYF. The CDR3 DNA sequence: TGCGCCCGCAGCGTAGACTGGGGGCGGAACTTCTACACAGATACGCAGTATTTT. The chain employs TRBV9 and TRBJ2-3; possibly TRBD1 for D (6 bases). The CDR3 runs 18 residues. The germline V gene encodes CDR1 SGDLS and CDR2 YYNGEE.

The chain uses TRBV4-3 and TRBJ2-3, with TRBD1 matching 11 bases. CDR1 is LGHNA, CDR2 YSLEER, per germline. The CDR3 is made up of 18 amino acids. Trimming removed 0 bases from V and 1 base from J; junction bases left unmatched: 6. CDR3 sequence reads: CASSQDYVDRGRTDTQYF. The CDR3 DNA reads TGCGCCAGCAGCCAAGATTACGTGGACAGGGGGCGCACAGATACGCAGTATTTT.

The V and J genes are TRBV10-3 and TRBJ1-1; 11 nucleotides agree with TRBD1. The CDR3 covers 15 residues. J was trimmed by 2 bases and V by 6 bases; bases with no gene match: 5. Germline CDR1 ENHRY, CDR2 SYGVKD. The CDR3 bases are TGTGCCATCAGGGGGACAGGGGGTTCAAACACTGAAGCTTTCTTT. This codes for CAIRGTGGSNTEAFF.

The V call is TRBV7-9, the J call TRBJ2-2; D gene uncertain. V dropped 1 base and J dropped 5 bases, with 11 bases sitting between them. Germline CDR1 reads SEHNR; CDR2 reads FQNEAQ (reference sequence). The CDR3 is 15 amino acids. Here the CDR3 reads CASSLVYGGTGELFF. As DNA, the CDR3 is TGTGCCAGCAGCTTAGTATACGGCGGAACCGGGGAGCTGTTTTTT.

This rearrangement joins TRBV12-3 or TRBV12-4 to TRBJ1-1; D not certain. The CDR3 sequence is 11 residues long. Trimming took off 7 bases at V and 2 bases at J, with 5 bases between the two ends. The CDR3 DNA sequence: TGTGCCAGCACCTCCAACACTGAAGCTTTCTTT. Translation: CASTSNTEAFF.